The 25 T cell receptor beta chains below all came from one sample that was sequenced in a study of regulatory T cells in long-lasting Graves disease. Time point defined: persistent/refractory GD, antithyroid drugs over 5 years with positive TRAb. Scientists built the TCR library using RNA that was extracted from PBMCs. Library construction for TCR beta used iRepertoire HTBI primers and Arm-PCR of CDR3 regions. TCRdb itself ran the multiplex PCR reads through MiXCR, one entry per CDR3 protein. The table includes around 400,000 distinct CDR3 sequences, around 24% detected once. The starting material was peripheral blood mononuclear cells (PBMCs), obtained when the disease was refractory, from a patient treated with antithyroid drugs. These receptors came from a female donor with Graves disease.

V gene TRBV6-5 combines with J gene TRBJ1-1, with D hard to call. Germline V CDR1 and CDR2: MNHEY, SVGAGI. The ends were cut back, 2 bases at V and 4 bases at J, with 11 bases in the middle. There are 14 residues in the CDR3. In nucleotides, the CDR3 is TGTGCCAGCAGTTACGGGGTGAGGAGCACTGAAGCTTTCTTT. Translated, it gives CASSYGVRSTEAFF.

This clonotype has a count of ten or more. This chain connects TRBV6-1 to TRBJ2-7; D not resolved. Germline CDR1 MNHNS, CDR2 SASEGT. The CDR3 totals 14 residues. The V end lost 5 bases, the J end lost 2 bases, and 13 bases lay between the germline ends. The CDR3 DNA sequence: TGTGCCAGCAGTAAGAGTGGGCTGCCCTACGAGCAGTACTTC. This translates into CASSKSGLPYEQYF.

This clonotype appeared a few times. The chain recombines TRBV20-1 with TRBJ1-1, with unresolved D. The germline V gene encodes CDR1 DFQATT and CDR2 SNEGSKA (reference sequence). The CDR3 loop spans 14 amino acids. CDR3 protein: CRSLEEDSSTEAFF. The CDR3 DNA is TGCAGGAGCCTTGAAGAGGACTCATCCACTGAAGCTTTCTTT.

The CDR3 DNA sequence: TGCGCCAGCAGCCAAGAAACAGTTAGAGGCGAAAAACTGTTTTTT. It yields the protein CASSQETVRGEKLFF. The rearrangement joins TRBV4-3 to TRBJ1-4; D is undetermined. This CDR3 is built from 15 residues. V shed 0 bases and J shed 8 bases, with 13 bases lying between them. Per the germline V gene, CDR1 is LGHNA and CDR2 is YSLEER.

The chain recombines TRBV6-1 with TRBJ1-1; no clear D gene. Germline CDR1 MNHNS, CDR2 SASEGT. CDR3 length: 13 residues. Trimming removed 9 bases from V and 6 bases from J, with 17 bases in between. The CDR3: CASRPLALSEAFF. In DNA form, the CDR3 reads TGTGCCAGTAGACCGCTGGCTCTCTCTGAAGCTTTCTTT.

This chain joins TRBV28 and TRBJ2-7; TRBD1 matches at 7 bases. With 4 bases clipped from V and 1 base from J, the junction kept 7 bases outside the gene matches. From germline, CDR1 is MDHEN and CDR2 SYDVKM. The CDR3 length is 15 residues. For the CDR3, the DNA is TGTGCCAGCAGTTCCACAGGGGCCGCGTCCTACGAGCAGTACTTC. Protein sequence: CASSSTGAASYEQYF.

Concerning this clonotype itself: The junction shows a germline mismatch at one end, possibly a read error. The V gene is TRBV28, the J gene TRBJ2-7; weak D call: TRBD1 (6 bases). The CDR3 covers 12 residues. The V gene's germline CDR1 is MDHEN and CDR2 SYDVKM. CDR3 loop: CASSSAGAGAFF. The CDR3 coding sequence is TGTGCCAGCAGTTCCGCCGGGGCAGGGGCTTTCTTC.

This clonotype was observed a few times. V usage is TRBV13 and J usage is TRBJ1-1, with D unresolved. The length of the CDR3 is 14 residues. CDR1 and CDR2 from the germline V gene are PRHDT and FYEKMQ (reference sequence). The germline V and J ends were trimmed by 5 bases and 1 base, with 11 bases remaining between them. CDR3 loop: CASSTSRRNTEAFF. The CDR3 DNA sequence: TGTGCCAGCAGCACCTCCAGGAGGAACACTGAAGCTTTCTTT.

The J gene is TRBJ2-6, the V gene TRBV18; tentative D call: TRBD1 (5 bases). Trimming stripped 3 bases from V and 2 bases from J, with 8 bases between. Germline V gene sequence: CDR1 KGHSH, CDR2 LQKENI. This CDR3 has 15 amino acids. CDR3 loop: CASSPPGPGANVLTF. The CDR3 DNA reads as TGTGCCAGCTCACCTCCAGGGCCTGGGGCCAACGTCCTGACTTTC.

This clonotype was recorded at least ten times. The chain is built from TRBV27 and TRBJ2-7; weak D call: TRBD2 (6 bases). In germline, CDR1 is MNHEY, CDR2 SMNVEV (reference sequence). The CDR3 is made up of 16 amino acids. With 2 bases removed from V and 5 bases from J, the gap between germline ends came to 19 bases. This CDR3 reads CASSLVGDGSFNEQYF. In DNA, the CDR3 is TGTGCCAGCAGTTTAGTGGGTGACGGGAGTTTCAACGAGCAGTACTTC.

The chain couples TRBV28 to TRBJ1-1, with D possibly matching TRBD1 (5 bases). V was clipped by 7 bases and J by 7 bases, with 13 bases between them. Looked up from germline, CDR1 is MDHEN and CDR2 is SYDVKM. This CDR3 is 12 amino acids long. The CDR3 reads CASKRGAVEAFF. For the CDR3, the DNA is TGTGCCAGCAAGCGGGGCGCCGTTGAAGCTTTCTTT.

This clonotype was seen a few times. The rearrangement links TRBV7-9 to TRBJ2-7; D is uncertain. The CDR3 sequence is 16 residues long. The V gene lost 0 bases and the J gene lost 2 bases, with 14 bases spanning the gap. CDR1 is SEHNR, CDR2 FQNEAQ, per germline (reference sequence). The CDR3 coding sequence is TGTGCCAGCAGCTTAGCGCTTGGAACACGGGCCTACGAGCAGTACTTC. Its translation is CASSLALGTRAYEQYF.

This clonotype has ten or more counts. The chain has TRBV28 and TRBJ1-5, with unresolved D. Germline V lookup: CDR1 MDHEN, CDR2 SYDVKM. Deletions cut 1 base from V and 8 bases from J, with 12 bases between. There are 14 residues in the CDR3. The DNA for the CDR3 is TGTGCCAGCAGTTTATTTTCCCCCTCGGAGCCCCAGCATTTT. Amino acid sequence: CASSLFSPSEPQHF.

This clonotype was seen a handful of times. The chain is built from TRBV6-1 and TRBJ2-5; D possibly corresponds to TRBD1 (6 bases). The CDR3 spans 13 residues. Germline CDR1 reads MNHNS; CDR2 reads SASEGT. Trimming took 7 bases from V and 2 from J, leaving 11 bases between them. CDR3 in DNA: TGTGCCAGCACCGACAGGTCGCAAGAGACCCAGTACTTC. The encoded protein is CASTDRSQETQYF.

The CDR3 DNA follows: TGTGCCAGCAGCGTAGCCGGGATGGAAAGCACCATATATTTT. Translating gives CASSVAGMESTIYF. The V gene is TRBV9, the J gene TRBJ1-3, with D hard to call. Germline V CDR1 and CDR2: SGDLS, YYNGEE. V dropped 0 bases and J dropped 9 bases, with 13 bases sitting between them. The CDR3 contains 14 residues.

This clonotype was detected a few times. The rearrangement uses TRBV20-1 and TRBJ2-7, with 8 bases identical to TRBD2. There are 12 residues in the CDR3. Germline V gene lookup returns CDR1 DFQATT and CDR2 SNEGSKA (reference sequence). The V gene end was trimmed by 1 base and the J gene end by 7 bases; junction bases not matched to a gene: 3. Written as DNA, the CDR3 is TGCAGTGCTAGAGCGGGAGGGTGGGAGCAGTACTTC. Residues: CSARAGGWEQYF.

The chain links TRBV9 to TRBJ2-7; 12 positions match TRBD2. The germline V gene has CDR1 SGDLS and CDR2 YYNGEE. The CDR3 totals 17 residues. V trimming: 3 bases; J trimming: 2 bases; junction bases outside the gene matches: 9. CDR3 residues: CASSEGTSGPVPYEQYF. Here the CDR3 DNA reads TGTGCCAGCAGCGAAGGGACTAGCGGGCCAGTCCCCTACGAGCAGTACTTC.

The chain joins TRBV27 to TRBJ2-1; 8 nucleotides align to TRBD1. The ends lost 5 bases at V and 8 bases at J; junction bases unmatched: 8. Looked up from germline, CDR1 is MNHEY and CDR2 is SMNVEV (reference sequence). CDR3 length: 14 residues. CDR3 nucleotide sequence: TGTGCCAGCAGTCCGTGGACAGGGTGGGATGAGCAGTTCTTC. Translation: CASSPWTGWDEQFF.

This clonotype was detected only a few times. The chain joins TRBV5-1 to TRBJ1-1, with 7 positions matching TRBD1. The CDR3 has 14 residues. The J segment lost 4 bases and the V segment lost 4 bases, leaving 7 bases of the junction unmatched. CDR1 is SGHRS, CDR2 YFSETQ, per germline. The CDR3 DNA follows: TGCGCCAGCAGCCAGACTGACAGGGCCACTGAAGCTTTCTTT. Its protein is CASSQTDRATEAFF.

This clonotype came up many times. The J gene is TRBJ1-2, the V gene TRBV28; D is unresolved. This CDR3 has 13 residues. Germline loops: CDR1 MDHEN, CDR2 SYDVKM. V was trimmed by 6 bases and J by 5 bases, leaving 13 bases between them. The CDR3 region is CASRGSGEYGYTF. The CDR3 nucleotides are TGTGCCAGCAGGGGGTCCGGGGAGTATGGCTACACCTTC.

This clonotype was counted ten times or more. V and J are TRBV2 and TRBJ2-3; D unclear. The germline gives CDR1 SNHLY, CDR2 FYNNEI. Trimming took off 3 bases at V and 1 base at J, with 11 bases between the two ends. The CDR3 spans 15 residues. The CDR3, as DNA: TGTGCCAGCAGTGATGGGCGGCTCCGCACAGATACGCAGTATTTT. Amino acids: CASSDGRLRTDTQYF.

The count of this clonotype is one. This may stem from a read error, because a much larger clone lies one nucleotide away. No conserved phenylalanine or tryptophan ends this CDR3, so it is likely a read error. V usage is TRBV6-5 and J usage is TRBJ1-1, with D tentatively TRBD1 (5 bases). Between the trimmed V and J ends, which lost 2 bases and 7 bases, there was a span of 8 bases. The CDR3 is 12 residues long. In germline, CDR1 is MNHEY, CDR2 SVGAGI. The CDR3 DNA follows: TGTGCCAGCAGTTACACAGGATTTGAAGCTTTCTCT. Translation gives CASSYTGFEAFS.

This clonotype was picked up a small number of times. CDR3 protein: CASSDLTDGMNTEAFF. CDR3 nucleotide sequence: TGTGCCAGCAGTGACCTGACAGACGGCATGAACACTGAAGCTTTCTTT. V is TRBV9 and J is TRBJ1-1; the D gene is possibly TRBD1 (5 bases). V lost 5 bases and J lost 0, with 17 bases in between. Germline CDR1 reads SGDLS; CDR2 reads YYNGEE. The CDR3 length is 16 residues.

The rearrangement uses TRBV28 and TRBJ2-7, with D perhaps being TRBD1 or TRBD2 (5 bases each). CDR3 length equals 12 residues. Trimming took 8 bases from V and 12 from J, leaving 20 bases between them. Germline lookup yields CDR1 MDHEN and CDR2 SYDVKM. The DNA for the CDR3 is TGTGCCAGCGGCCGCCTCGGGACCCGTCTGTACTTC. Encoded protein: CASGRLGTRLYF. The variable domain in full, completed from reference TRBV28 and TRBJ2-7, reads DVKVTQSSRYLVKRTGEKVFLECVQDMDHENMFWYRQDPGLGLRLIYFSYDVKMKEKGDIPEGYSVSREKKERFSLILESASTNQTSMYLCASGRLGTRLYFGPGTRLTVT.

The rearrangement links TRBV7-2 to TRBJ2-1, with D hard to call. Per germline, CDR1 SGHTA and CDR2 FQGNSA. Between the trimmed V and J ends, which lost 2 bases and 2 bases, there was a span of 7 bases. This CDR3 has 14 amino acids. The DNA of the CDR3 is TGTGCCAGCAGCTTAACGGGTACCTACAATGAGCAGTTCTTC. Amino acid sequence: CASSLTGTYNEQFF.